These 32 T cell receptor beta chains originate from one sample sequenced in a study of T cells in tuberculosis. Here immunoSEQ multiplex PCR was the method, and the copy in TCRdb shows in-frame clones only, minus some. The repertoire holds some 31,000 clones, with roughly 96% as singletons. Sequenced material: PBMCs. Receptor source: a donor aged 10-29 years with latent tuberculosis or without tuberculosis infection.

This chain's CDR3 is CASRLTSGSSYEQYF. CDR3 bases: TGTGCCAGCAGATTGACTAGCGGAAGCTCCTACGAGCAGTACTTC. V gene TRBV2 combines with J gene TRBJ2-7; 9 nucleotides match TRBD2. The CDR3 loop spans 15 amino acids. Germline CDR1 SNHLY, CDR2 FYNNEI. V was pared by 6 bases and J by 0 bases, with 6 bases of the junction left unmatched.

The chain joins TRBV30 to TRBJ2-5; TRBD1 matches at 7 bases. With 3 bases clipped from V and 1 base from J, the junction kept 5 bases outside the gene matches. This CDR3 contains 14 residues. The germline V gene has CDR1 GTSNPN and CDR2 SVGIG (reference sequence). CDR3 nucleotides: TGTGCCTGGAGGGCGACAGGGTCCCAAGAGACCCAGTACTTC. Its translation: CAWRATGSQETQYF.

The chain carries TRBV10-2 and TRBJ1-4; TRBD1 matches at 9 bases. V dropped 8 bases and J dropped 5; count of bases not matched to a gene: 6. Germline V gives CDR1 WSHSY, CDR2 SAAADI. There are 14 residues in the CDR3. The CDR3 bases are TGCGCCAGCTACTCTGGACAGGGGAATGAAAAACTGTTTTTT. It encodes CASYSGQGNEKLFF.

The V gene is TRBV7-2, the J gene TRBJ1-2; no reliable D call. CDR1 and CDR2 (germline): SGHTA, FQGNSA. Trimming removed 1 base at V and 8 bases at J, with 11 bases between. The CDR3 covers 13 residues. The CDR3 sequence is CASSLGAKRGYTF. CDR3 DNA: TGTGCCAGCAGCTTAGGGGCGAAACGGGGCTACACCTTC.

This chain joins TRBV7-2 and TRBJ2-5; 8 bases are a match to TRBD1. Germline values: CDR1 SGHTA, CDR2 FQGNSA. J was trimmed by 4 bases and V by 5 bases; bases with no gene match: 6. The CDR3 consists of 14 residues. CDR3 coding DNA: TGTGCCAGCAGCCGACAGGGGAGTAGAGAGACCCAGTACTTC. Its protein is CASSRQGSRETQYF.

The CDR3 coding sequence is TGTGCCAGCAGTTCTACAGGCTACAATGAGCAGTTCTTC. The encoded protein is CASSSTGYNEQFF. This chain connects TRBV28 to TRBJ2-1; the D gene is possibly TRBD1 (5 bases). Trimming pared 4 bases from V and 3 bases from J, leaving 7 bases between. The germline V gene encodes CDR1 MDHEN and CDR2 SYDVKM. The CDR3 length is 13 residues.

The V and J genes are TRBV9 and TRBJ1-2; 8 bases fit TRBD1. The V gene end was trimmed by 2 bases and the J gene end by 2 bases; junction bases not matched to a gene: 5. The CDR3 covers 15 residues. Germline V CDR1 and CDR2: SGDLS, YYNGEE. CDR3 loop: CASSVGGTGNYGYTF. The CDR3 nucleotides read TGTGCCAGCAGCGTCGGCGGGACAGGAAACTATGGCTACACCTTC.

The V call is TRBV5-4, the J call TRBJ2-7, with TRBD1 matching over 8 bases. The V gene end was trimmed by 1 base and the J gene end by 11 bases; junction bases not matched to a gene: 14. The CDR3 covers 15 residues. Germline-derived CDR1 and CDR2 are SGHNT and YYREEE (reference sequence). The CDR3, as DNA: TGTGCCAGCAGCTTGTGGTTCCAGGGGGCCCGACGGGAGTACTTC. Its protein is CASSLWFQGARREYF.

The CDR3 region is CASSQVLQVTYGYTF. CDR3 nucleotide sequence: TGCGCCAGCAGCCAAGTGCTCCAGGTTACCTATGGCTACACCTTC. This chain links TRBV4-1 with TRBJ1-2; D call uncertain. With 1 base removed from V and 4 bases from J, the gap between germline ends came to 13 bases. Germline values: CDR1 MGHRA, CDR2 YSYEKL. The CDR3 runs to 15 residues.

This sequence joins TRBV6-1 and TRBJ2-3, with 11 bases matching TRBD2. Germline CDR1 MNHNS, CDR2 SASEGT. This CDR3 contains 15 residues. V lost 6 bases to trimming and J lost 4 bases; unmatched junction nucleotides: 6. The CDR3 reads CASRDGTSGADTQYF. For the CDR3, the DNA is TGTGCCAGCAGGGACGGGACTAGCGGCGCAGATACGCAGTATTTT.

The gene calls are TRBV5-8 and TRBJ2-1, with TRBD1 matching 9 bases. V gave up 4 bases and J gave up 1 base; unmatched junction bases: 3. The CDR3 runs to 15 residues. The V gene's germline CDR1 is SGHTS and CDR2 YDEGEE. The CDR3 reads CASSPGTGSYNEQFF. CDR3 nucleotides: TGTGCCAGCAGCCCCGGGACAGGGTCCTACAATGAGCAGTTCTTC.

The CDR3: CASSLSPPPQYF. For the CDR3, the DNA is TGTGCCAGCAGCTTAAGCCCCCCGCCGCAGTATTTT. The gene calls are TRBV7-6 and TRBJ2-3; D is ambiguous. In germline, CDR1 is SGHVS, CDR2 FNYEAQ. The germline V and J ends were trimmed by 2 bases and 10 bases, with 10 bases remaining between them. The CDR3 has 12 residues. The whole variable domain, filled in from reference TRBV7-6 and TRBJ2-3, reads GAGVSQSPRYKVTKRGQDVALRCDPISGHVSLYWYRQALGQGPEFLTYFNYEAQQDKSGLPNDRFSAERPEGSISTLTIQRTEQRDSAMYRCASSLSPPPQYFGPGTRLTVL.

The rearrangement uses TRBV29-1 and TRBJ1-1, with D unresolved. CDR1 and CDR2 (germline): SQVTM, ANQGSEA. CDR3 size: 14 residues. V lost 7 bases to trimming and J lost 1 base, with 16 bases between them. For the CDR3, the DNA is TGCAGCGCCATCGCGGAGGGAAGGAACACTGAAGCTTTCTTT. This gives the protein CSAIAEGRNTEAFF.

This sequence joins TRBV28 and TRBJ1-1; the D is unclear. Germline V gene data show CDR1 as MDHEN and CDR2 as SYDVKM. This CDR3 has 10 residues. Trimming removed 8 bases at V and 3 bases at J, with 4 bases between. The CDR3 loop is CASRDTEAFF. The DNA for the CDR3 is TGTGCCAGCCGGGACACTGAAGCTTTCTTT.

DNA of the CDR3: TGCGCCAGCAGCTTGTTAACAAACAATGAGCAGTTCTTC. Amino acids: CASSLLTNNEQFF. The chain recombines TRBV5-1 with TRBJ2-1, with D unclear. V was pared by 1 base and J by 5 bases, with 7 bases between. The CDR3 is made up of 13 amino acids. Germline V lookup: CDR1 SGHRS, CDR2 YFSETQ.

The chain joins TRBV4-1 to TRBJ2-1, with 7 bases lining up with TRBD1. Germline V gene sequence: CDR1 MGHRA, CDR2 YSYEKL. The J segment lost 2 bases and the V segment lost 2 bases, leaving 9 bases of the junction unmatched. The CDR3 length is 17 residues. The CDR3 spells CASSQHITGVAYNEQFF. CDR3 in DNA: TGCGCCAGCAGCCAACACATTACAGGGGTGGCCTACAATGAGCAGTTCTTC.

The chain employs TRBV5-1 and TRBJ2-5; 9 bases line up with TRBD2. V gave up 4 bases and J gave up 2 bases; unmatched junction bases: 6. Germline V gene data show CDR1 as SGHRS and CDR2 as YFSETQ. The CDR3 sequence is 15 residues long. DNA for the CDR3: TGCGCCAGCAGCCCTAGCGGGAAGCTTCAAGAGACCCAGTACTTC. Translated, it gives CASSPSGKLQETQYF.

DNA of the CDR3: TGTGCCAGCAGGGGACTTATACGGCTTGAGCAGTTCTTC. It yields the protein CASRGLIRLEQFF. The chain employs TRBV2 and TRBJ2-1; weak D call: TRBD2 (6 bases). The CDR3 spans 13 residues. Germline CDR1 and CDR2: SNHLY and FYNNEI. The V gene lost 6 bases and the J gene lost 9 bases, with 15 bases spanning the gap.

This chain joins TRBV7-9 and TRBJ2-6; D gene uncertain. The germline V gene has CDR1 SEHNR and CDR2 FQNEAQ (reference sequence). The V end lost 4 bases, the J end lost 3 bases, and 7 bases lay between the germline ends. The CDR3 consists of 14 residues. The CDR3 spells CASSSRGGANVLTF. DNA of the CDR3: TGTGCCAGCAGCTCAAGAGGTGGGGCCAACGTCCTGACTTTC.

The chain has TRBV6-1 and TRBJ2-7, with TRBD1 matching over 11 bases. V lost 6 bases and J lost 2; bases outside the gene matches: 6. The CDR3 has 15 amino acids. Per germline, CDR1 MNHNS and CDR2 SASEGT. The CDR3: CASRLGQGVTYEQYF. The CDR3 bases are TGTGCCAGCAGACTGGGACAGGGGGTAACCTACGAGCAGTACTTC.

V and J are TRBV6-1 and TRBJ2-4; a possible D gene is TRBD1 (6 bases). The CDR3 runs to 14 residues. Trimming cost V 10 bases and J 5 bases, with 18 bases left between them. Germline V CDR1 and CDR2: MNHNS, SASEGT. CDR3 residues: CATLSRNRENIQYF. The CDR3 nucleotides read TGTGCCACACTCTCTAGGAACAGGGAAAACATTCAGTACTTC.

The chain joins TRBV5-4 to TRBJ2-5, with 8 nucleotides matching TRBD1. V shed 2 bases, J shed 4 bases, and the junction held 7 bases outside the gene matches. In germline, CDR1 is SGHNT, CDR2 YYREEE (reference sequence). This CDR3 is 15 amino acids long. The CDR3 reads CASSLWGRGRETQYF. CDR3 DNA: TGTGCCAGCAGCTTATGGGGCAGGGGGCGAGAGACCCAGTACTTC.

The J gene is TRBJ1-2, the V gene TRBV6-1; the D gene is possibly TRBD1 (5 bases). Deletions cut 1 base from V and 0 bases from J, with 12 bases between. This CDR3 is 16 amino acids long. Germline V gene lookup returns CDR1 MNHNS and CDR2 SASEGT. As DNA, the CDR3 is TGTGCCAGCAGTGAAGGGGGCGGAAGATCTAACTATGGCTACACCTTC. Translating it yields CASSEGGGRSNYGYTF.

The chain carries TRBV6-1 and TRBJ2-2; the match to TRBD1 covers 9 bases. The germline gives CDR1 MNHNS, CDR2 SASEGT. The CDR3 contains 14 residues. Losses at the gene ends were 8 bases for V and 1 base for J; bases not matched to a gene: 2. The CDR3 nucleotides read TGTGCCAGCTGGGACAGGGAGAACACCGGGGAGCTGTTTTTT. It yields the protein CASWDRENTGELFF.

The chain uses TRBV5-1 and TRBJ1-1; D is unclear. CDR1 is SGHRS, CDR2 YFSETQ, per germline. Trimming cost V 0 bases and J 1 base, with 7 bases left between them. The CDR3 contains 14 residues. The DNA of the CDR3 is TGCGCCAGCAGCTTGGGTATACAGAACACTGAAGCTTTCTTT. Its protein product is CASSLGIQNTEAFF.

This rearrangement joins TRBV21-1 to TRBJ2-7; TRBD2, the D gene given by the table, was not confirmed from the DNA. TRBV21-1 represents a pseudogene. The CDR3 is 14 residues long. CDR3 protein: CASSKEAPSYEQYF. The DNA of the CDR3 is TGTGCCAGCAGCAAAGAAGCCCCCTCCTACGAGCAGTACTTC.

The genes are TRBV5-1 and TRBJ2-1; 14 bases map to TRBD2. Per the germline V gene, CDR1 is SGHRS and CDR2 is YFSETQ. CDR3 size: 15 residues. V shed 6 bases and J 9 bases; nucleotides not matched to a gene: 8. Here the CDR3 DNA reads TGCGCCAGCAACCTCGGAGGGACTAGCGGGGGTGAGCAGTTCTTC. Protein product: CASNLGGTSGGEQFF.

This sequence joins TRBV4-2 and TRBJ2-1; 11 bases match TRBD2. J was trimmed by 9 bases and V by 6 bases; bases with no gene match: 7. The CDR3 has 14 residues. Germline values: CDR1 LGHNA, CDR2 YNFKEQ. CDR3 sequence (DNA): TGTGCCAGCAGTACTAGCGGGAGAGAGGGTGAGCAGTTCTTC. Its translation is CASSTSGREGEQFF.

The CDR3 DNA reads as TGTGCCAGTACGCCCGACAGATCCTCTGGAAACACCATATATTTT. Translated, it gives CASTPDRSSGNTIYF. The V and J genes are TRBV6-5 and TRBJ1-3; maybe TRBD1 (5 bases). This CDR3 is 15 amino acids long. Germline-derived CDR1 and CDR2 are MNHEY and SVGAGI. The V end lost 9 bases, the J end lost 0 bases, and 15 bases lay between the germline ends.

This chain uses TRBV7-5 with TRBJ2-7; the D call TRBD2 from the table was never checked on the DNA. TRBV7-5 is given as a pseudogene. CDR3 size: 15 residues. The CDR3 spells CVRSHARLAGYEQYF. CDR3 nucleotides: TGTGTCAGAAGTCATGCCCGACTAGCAGGGTACGAGCAGTACTTC.

The chain couples TRBV27 to TRBJ2-3; 7 nucleotides match TRBD1. The V segment lost 7 bases and the J segment 1 base; nucleotides outside the gene matches: 5. The CDR3 is made up of 14 amino acids. CDR1 is MNHEY, CDR2 SMNVEV, per germline (reference sequence). CDR3 protein: CASNIGTGTDTQYF. CDR3 in DNA: TGTGCCAGCAACATTGGGACAGGCACAGATACGCAGTATTTT.

V and J are TRBV7-9 and TRBJ1-1; no definite D call. V dropped 7 bases and J dropped 5 bases, with 14 bases sitting between them. This CDR3 comprises 13 residues. Germline V gene lookup returns CDR1 SEHNR and CDR2 FQNEAQ (reference sequence). CDR3 sequence: CASTPEVITEAFF. The DNA for the CDR3 is TGTGCCAGCACCCCCGAGGTAATTACTGAAGCTTTCTTT.